This T cell receptor beta chain was found in a study of post-analysis software for immune sequencing data. The germline CDR1 and CDR2 sequences are SQVTM and ANQGSEA. This CDR3 contains 14 residues. V gave up 1 base and J gave up 3 bases; unmatched junction bases: 2. Every TCR beta cDNA library bore unique molecular identifiers. TCRdb re-called the PCR reads with MiXCR, one entry per CDR3 protein. The sample consists of a few hundred thousand distinct CDR3 sequences, over 35% of them appearing once. Study findings and constraints: The study found TRBV5-6, TRBV5-1 and TRBV20-1 among 5 or 6 TRBV segments more frequent in patients than controls.

A note on this clonotype: The antigen is unknown.

The source of this sequence is a girl under 18 with multiple sclerosis. This chain links TRBV29-1 with TRBJ1-4; TRBD1 aligns across 7 bases. The specimen sequenced was blood. The CDR3 bases are TGCAGCGTTGAAGGGGACAGCTCTAATGAAAAACTGTTTTTT. It specifies CSVEGDSSNEKLFF. Based on the CDR3 plus reference TRBV29-1 and TRBJ1-4, the full variable domain is SAVISQKPSRDICQRGTSLTIQCQVDSQVTMMFWYRQQPGQSLTLIATANQGSEATYESGFVIDKFPISRPNLTFSTLTVSNMSPEDSSIYLCSVEGDSSNEKLFFGSGTQLSVL.